Below are 30 T cell receptor beta chains sequenced from a single sample in a study of T cell clones after liver transplantation. The method was immunoSEQ multiplex PCR; TCRdb's version includes in-frame clones alone and lacks a portion of them. The sample contains some 80,000 clones, approximately 80% of which appear only once. The sequences come from CD4+ T cells from blood, collected around 48 months after liver transplant. The source of these receptors is a human patient who received a liver transplant. Some T cells may be transferred from the graft donor.

This clone was observed once. This chain uses TRBV5-8 with TRBJ1-2; a weak D match, TRBD1 (5 bases). Looked up from germline, CDR1 is SGHTS and CDR2 is YDEGEE. The CDR3 runs 14 residues. V was clipped by 5 bases and J by 5 bases, with 16 bases between them. The CDR3 loop is CASRITAGLYGYTF. The CDR3 nucleotides are TGTGCCAGCAGGATAACTGCGGGACTTTATGGCTACACCTTC.

V and J are TRBV18 and TRBJ1-1; TRBD1 is a possible D gene (5 bases). V was trimmed by 6 bases and J by 3 bases, leaving 11 bases between them. Germline V gives CDR1 KGHSH, CDR2 LQKENI. This CDR3 has 13 residues. This CDR3 is CASSSGRDTEAFF. The CDR3 bases are TGTGCCAGCTCTTCGGGCAGGGACACTGAAGCTTTCTTT. The entire variable domain, with the rest obtained from reference TRBV18 and TRBJ1-1, is as follows: NAGVMQNPRHLVRRRGQEARLRCSPMKGHSHVYWYRQLPEEGLKFMVYLQKENIIDESGMPKERFSAEFPKEGPSILRIQQVVRGDSAAYFCASSSGRDTEAFFGQGTRLTVV.

The chain has TRBV10-3 and TRBJ2-2, with 8 bases fitting TRBD2. This CDR3 has 15 amino acids. Germline trimming cut 7 bases from V and 1 base from J; bases unmatched to any gene: 5. Per germline, CDR1 ENHRY and CDR2 SYGVKD. This chain's CDR3 is CAITNLAGNTGELFF. CDR3 DNA: TGTGCCATCACCAATCTAGCGGGGAACACCGGGGAGCTGTTTTTT.

The chain couples TRBV29-1 to TRBJ2-2; 7 bases line up with TRBD1. Unmatched junction bases numbered 11, after V lost 4 bases and J lost 6 bases. Germline CDR1 is SQVTM and CDR2 is ANQGSEA. The CDR3 is made up of 15 amino acids. The CDR3 DNA is TGCAGCGTTGTTCTGCATGGGACAGCCTCCGGGGAGCTGTTTTTT. Translating it yields CSVVLHGTASGELFF.

As concerns this clone: The same CDR3 is also encoded by other DNA sequences in this sample. The J gene is TRBJ1-3, the V gene TRBV18; D possibly corresponds to TRBD1 (5 bases). The V gene lost 0 bases and the J gene lost 2 bases, with 8 bases spanning the gap. This CDR3 has 15 residues. Germline V gene lookup returns CDR1 KGHSH and CDR2 LQKENI. The CDR3 sequence is CASSPPGATGNTIYF. CDR3 in DNA: TGTGCCAGCTCACCACCCGGGGCTACTGGAAACACCATATATTTT.

The table lists this clone with a few counts. The chain couples TRBV2 to TRBJ1-1; the match to TRBD1 covers 9 bases. CDR1 SNHLY and CDR2 FYNNEI come from the germline V gene. J was trimmed by 1 base and V by 6 bases; bases with no gene match: 6. The length of the CDR3 is 15 residues. The CDR3 here is CASSGTGRENTEAFF. The CDR3 region has the DNA TGTGCCAGCAGCGGGACAGGGAGGGAGAACACTGAAGCTTTCTTT.

The chain is built from TRBV6-1 and TRBJ1-1; 8 bases fit TRBD1. This CDR3 is built from 12 residues. The V and J ends lost 2 bases and 11 bases, in that order; junction bases with no gene match: 4. CDR1 MNHNS and CDR2 SASEGT come from the germline V gene. The CDR3 DNA follows: TGTGCCAGCAGTGAACGGACAGGGCCTGCTTTCTTT. This encodes CASSERTGPAFF.

V usage is TRBV30 and J usage is TRBJ2-3; 7 nucleotides match TRBD1. CDR1 and CDR2 (germline): GTSNPN, SVGIG (reference sequence). After removal of 5 bases from V and 5 bases from J, the junction contained 4 bases not matched to a gene. The CDR3 contains 12 residues. The CDR3 is CAWSRQGDTQYF. In DNA, the CDR3 is TGTGCCTGGTCCCGACAGGGAGATACGCAGTATTTT.

The rearrangement joins TRBV10-3 to TRBJ1-1; 10 positions agree with TRBD1. The junction had 9 bases not matched to a gene; V was cut back by 5 bases and J by 0 bases. Germline lookup yields CDR1 ENHRY and CDR2 SYGVKD. The CDR3 contains 17 residues. The CDR3 DNA reads as TGTGCCATCAGTCAACCGGGACAGGGGCGAATGAACACTGAAGCTTTCTTT. Amino acid sequence: CAISQPGQGRMNTEAFF.

This CDR3 is CASSPHDSGGRAYEQYF. CDR3 coding DNA: TGTGCCAGCAGCCCACATGACTCGGGGGGGAGGGCGTACGAGCAGTACTTC. J is TRBJ2-7 and V is TRBV9, with TRBD2 identical over 8 bases. With 4 bases clipped from V and 4 bases from J, the junction kept 16 bases outside the gene matches. The length of the CDR3 is 17 residues. Germline lookup yields CDR1 SGDLS and CDR2 YYNGEE.

This chain links TRBV7-2 with TRBJ2-7; D is unclear. The CDR3 runs 12 residues. V was trimmed by 5 bases and J by 6 bases, leaving 11 bases between them. Per germline, CDR1 SGHTA and CDR2 FQGNSA. The CDR3 is CASSPDLGEQYF. The CDR3 bases are TGTGCCAGCAGCCCCGACCTGGGCGAGCAGTACTTC.

The gene calls are TRBV6-6 and TRBJ2-1, with unresolved D. The CDR3 length is 14 residues. Trimming pared 7 bases from V and 6 bases from J, leaving 16 bases between. The germline CDR1 and CDR2 sequences are MNHNY and SVGAGI (reference sequence). DNA of the CDR3: TGTGCCAGCACTCGGACCGGGTACCCCAATGAGCAGTTCTTC. Translated: CASTRTGYPNEQFF.

This clone was found a few times. The rearrangement links TRBV9 to TRBJ1-6, with D possibly TRBD1 on 6 matching bases. The CDR3 has 17 amino acids. The ends were cut back, 1 base at V and 13 bases at J, with 24 bases in the middle. Germline-derived CDR1 and CDR2 are SGDLS and YYNGEE. CDR3 nucleotides: TGTGCCAGCAGCGTATTGCGCCAGGGGTTAGGCGTTGAGCCCCTCCACTTT. It is translated as CASSVLRQGLGVEPLHF. Combining the CDR3 with reference TRBV9 and TRBJ1-6 gives the whole variable domain DSGVTQTPKHLITATGQRVTLRCSPRSGDLSVYWYQQSLDQGLQFLIQYYNGEERAKGNILERFSAQQFPDLHSELNLSSLELGDSALYFCASSVLRQGLGVEPLHFGNGTRLTVT.

The rearrangement uses TRBV5-1 and TRBJ1-5; the D is unclear. The length of the CDR3 is 15 residues. With 0 bases removed from V and 6 bases from J, the gap between germline ends came to 13 bases. Germline V CDR1 and CDR2: SGHRS, YFSETQ. The CDR3 region is CASSLAGERRQPQHF. The CDR3 bases are TGCGCCAGCAGCTTGGCGGGAGAGCGACGTCAGCCCCAGCATTTT.

This clone was seen once. The rearrangement links TRBV7-2 to TRBJ1-1; D unclear. This CDR3 has 15 residues. Germline V CDR1 and CDR2: SGHTA, FQGNSA. Trimming removed 1 base at V and 0 bases at J, with 9 bases between. Here the CDR3 reads CASSLGVGMNTEAFF. The CDR3 DNA sequence: TGTGCCAGCAGCTTAGGGGTCGGTATGAACACTGAAGCTTTCTTT. Drawing the rest from reference TRBV7-2 and TRBJ1-1, the complete variable domain is GAGVSQSPSNKVTEKGKDVELRCDPISGHTALYWYRQSLGQGLEFLIYFQGNSAPDKSGLPSDRFSAERTGGSVSTLTIQRTQQEDSAVYLCASSLGVGMNTEAFFGQGTRLTVV.

This clone occurred once. The chain combines TRBV6-6 with TRBJ1-2, with D uncertain. Looked up from germline, CDR1 is MNHNY and CDR2 is SVGAGI (reference sequence). V was trimmed by 0 bases and J by 8 bases, leaving 10 bases between them. CDR3 length equals 13 residues. The CDR3 sequence is CASSYSARGGYTF. Here the CDR3 DNA reads TGTGCCAGCAGTTACTCCGCCCGAGGGGGCTACACCTTC.

The V call is TRBV7-7, the J call TRBJ1-1, with a possible D match to TRBD1 (5 bases). Germline V gene sequence: CDR1 SSHAT, CDR2 FNYEAQ (reference sequence). The CDR3 has 13 residues. Trimming removed 2 bases at V and 7 bases at J, with 11 bases between. CDR3 nucleotide sequence: TGTGCCAGCAGCTTAACGTCCGACAGTGAAGCTTTCTTT. Translation: CASSLTSDSEAFF.

The chain employs TRBV10-3 and TRBJ2-3; 8 positions agree with TRBD1. The trim removed 10 bases at V and 1 base at J, leaving 7 bases unmatched. This CDR3 spans 14 amino acids. Germline assignment: CDR1 ENHRY and CDR2 SYGVKD. The CDR3 DNA reads TGTGCCACCGCGGACAGGGAGGGCACAGATACGCAGTATTTT. It is translated as CATADREGTDTQYF.

This clone was observed a single time. The chain uses TRBV5-1 and TRBJ1-2; D unclear. V shed 0 bases and J shed 2 bases, with 11 bases lying between them. From germline, CDR1 is SGHRS and CDR2 YFSETQ. This CDR3 region has 15 residues. CDR3 DNA: TGCGCCAGCAGCTTGGGGCAAGGGCGAAACTATGGCTACACCTTC. It yields the protein CASSLGQGRNYGYTF.

The V call is TRBV19, the J call TRBJ2-4; 9 nucleotides match TRBD1. This CDR3 comprises 13 residues. Per the germline V gene, CDR1 is LNHDA and CDR2 is SQIVND (reference sequence). The junction had 9 bases not matched to a gene; V was cut back by 6 bases and J by 12 bases. CDR3: CASRLDRGLAQYF. The CDR3 coding sequence is TGTGCCAGTAGACTGGACAGGGGCCTGGCTCAGTACTTC.

The rearrangement links TRBV2 to TRBJ2-5; 8 positions agree with TRBD1. There are 14 residues in the CDR3. The V segment lost 6 bases and the J segment 5 bases; nucleotides outside the gene matches: 8. Germline CDR1 SNHLY, CDR2 FYNNEI. The CDR3 sequence is CASSPDREVETQYF. CDR3 bases: TGTGCCAGCAGCCCGGACAGGGAGGTCGAGACCCAGTACTTC.

The chain links TRBV4-3 to TRBJ2-3; D is unresolved. V lost 1 base and J lost 1, with 9 bases in between. This CDR3 is 15 amino acids long. Germline V gene data show CDR1 as LGHNA and CDR2 as YSLEER. The CDR3 region is CASSQVYSGTDTQYF. The CDR3 DNA sequence: TGCGCCAGCAGCCAAGTTTACAGTGGCACAGATACGCAGTATTTT.

The chain is built from TRBV4-1 and TRBJ2-3, with D uncertain. The germline V gene encodes CDR1 MGHRA and CDR2 YSYEKL. Deletions cut 0 bases from V and 0 bases from J, with 10 bases between. The CDR3 spans 16 residues. CDR3 residues: CASSQEGQASTDTQYF. CDR3 DNA: TGCGCCAGCAGCCAAGAAGGGCAGGCTAGCACAGATACGCAGTATTTT.

This sequence joins TRBV9 and TRBJ1-2; D not certain. Germline V gene sequence: CDR1 SGDLS, CDR2 YYNGEE. V lost 0 bases and J lost 0, with 9 bases in between. This CDR3 contains 15 residues. The CDR3 region is CASSVDGLANYGYTF. As DNA, the CDR3 is TGTGCCAGCAGCGTAGACGGACTCGCTAACTATGGCTACACCTTC.

The CDR3 bases are TGTGCCAGTAATAGTAAGAGATCTAACTATGGCTACACCTTC. Translation gives CASNSKRSNYGYTF. The chain is built from TRBV19 and TRBJ1-2; D gene uncertain. The CDR3 spans 14 residues. V was clipped by 7 bases and J by 0 bases, with 12 bases between them. CDR1 is LNHDA, CDR2 SQIVND, per germline (reference sequence).

The V call is TRBV7-2, the J call TRBJ2-2; weak D call: TRBD2 (5 bases). Germline V gene sequence: CDR1 SGHTA, CDR2 FQGNSA. The V gene lost 1 base and the J gene lost 0 bases, with 6 bases spanning the gap. The CDR3 totals 15 residues. In DNA form, the CDR3 reads TGTGCCAGCAGCTTAGGAGGGACGAACACCGGGGAGCTGTTTTTT. This encodes CASSLGGTNTGELFF.

The chain has TRBV7-2 and TRBJ1-5; the match to TRBD1 covers 7 bases. V was pared by 1 base and J by 5 bases, with 5 bases of the junction left unmatched. The CDR3 runs to 15 residues. Germline CDR1 and CDR2: SGHTA and FQGNSA. DNA of the CDR3: TGTGCCAGCAGCTTAGTATCCAGGGGGGATCAGCCCCAGCATTTT. It specifies CASSLVSRGDQPQHF.

This clone was recorded a few times. The chain recombines TRBV6-6 with TRBJ2-5; 9 nucleotides line up with TRBD2. V lost 0 bases, J lost 4 bases, and 6 bases stayed unmatched. Germline V CDR1 and CDR2: MNHNY, SVGAGI (reference sequence). The CDR3 is made up of 16 amino acids. The CDR3 DNA reads as TGTGCCAGCAGTTACTCGACTGCGGGGGGGGCAGAGACCCAGTACTTC. It encodes CASSYSTAGGAETQYF.

The J gene is TRBJ1-2, the V gene TRBV4-1, with 10 bases lining up with TRBD1. CDR3 length: 15 amino acids. V shed 4 bases, J shed 8 bases, and the junction held 10 bases outside the gene matches. Germline V gene sequence: CDR1 MGHRA, CDR2 YSYEKL. CDR3 bases: TGCGCCAGCAGCCCCGGATTAGACAGGGGGCAGGGCTACACCTTC. Translated: CASSPGLDRGQGYTF.

J is TRBJ2-5 and V is TRBV5-6; tentatively, D is TRBD1 (6 bases). V was clipped by 6 bases and J by 1 base, with 19 bases between them. Germline assignment: CDR1 SGHDT and CDR2 YYEEEE. The CDR3 sequence is 16 residues long. Written as DNA, the CDR3 is TGTGCCAGCACCTCTCTGGGTCGAGGGGGCCAAGAGACCCAGTACTTC. Translated: CASTSLGRGGQETQYF.